The 6 T cell receptor beta chains below come from one sample, sequenced in a study of blood T cell repertoires in COVID-19 (dated by TCRdb to between 2020 and 2021). Libraries were made using the immunoSEQ multiplex PCR assay. TCRdb's version of the immuneACCESS table is confined to in-frame rearrangements and falls short of the full clone set. An unresolved V gene accounts for under half of the shortfall where checked; the remainder is of unknown origin. The sample records over 250,000 clones, roughly 90% of which are singletons. The top ten constitute 2% to 3% of the sample. Sequencing was carried out using PBMCs or T cells enriched from blood (not recorded which). These receptors all stem from a man in his sixties who had recovered from COVID-19.

Comment on this clone: The same CDR3 arises from other DNA sequences in this sample as well. The rearrangement joins TRBV4-1 to TRBJ1-1, with D perhaps matching TRBD1 (5 bases). CDR3 size: 14 residues. The germline V gene encodes CDR1 MGHRA and CDR2 YSYEKL. The V gene lost 0 bases and the J gene lost 0 bases, with 5 bases spanning the gap. In DNA, the CDR3 is TGCGCCAGCAGCCAAGACAGGGTGAACACTGAAGCTTTCTTT. Residues: CASSQDRVNTEAFF.

The gene calls are TRBV6-6 and TRBJ2-7; D gene ambiguous. Trimming took 5 bases from V and 6 from J, leaving 8 bases between them. CDR3 length equals 11 residues. CDR1 is MNHNY, CDR2 SVGAGI, per germline (reference sequence). CDR3 amino acids: CASSPLGEQYF. In DNA, the CDR3 is TGTGCCAGCAGTCCCCTCGGCGAGCAGTACTTC.

V and J are TRBV6-5 and TRBJ1-4; D is undetermined. The V gene lost 0 bases and the J gene lost 7 bases, with 12 bases spanning the gap. The CDR3 extends over 15 amino acids. Germline CDR1 is MNHEY and CDR2 is SVGAGI. The CDR3 coding sequence is TGTGCCAGCAGTTACTCCTCCCTGAGAGGTGAAAAACTGTTTTTT. Translating it yields CASSYSSLRGEKLFF.

The chain couples TRBV9 to TRBJ2-1; TRBD1 is a possible D gene (6 bases). This CDR3 has 12 residues. Germline values: CDR1 SGDLS, CDR2 YYNGEE. Between the trimmed V and J ends, which lost 4 bases and 7 bases, there was a span of 9 bases. CDR3 sequence reads: CASSQQGNEQFF. For the CDR3, the DNA is TGTGCCAGCAGCCAACAGGGTAATGAGCAGTTCTTC. Combining the CDR3 with reference TRBV9 and TRBJ2-1 gives the whole variable domain DSGVTQTPKHLITATGQRVTLRCSPRSGDLSVYWYQQSLDQGLQFLIQYYNGEERAKGNILERFSAQQFPDLHSELNLSSLELGDSALYFCASSQQGNEQFFGPGTRLTVL.

V is TRBV30 and J is TRBJ1-3; a possible D gene is TRBD1 (6 bases). The CDR3 length is 14 residues. Germline V gene sequence: CDR1 GTSNPN, CDR2 SVGIG (reference sequence). Trimming removed 3 bases at V and 2 bases at J, with 11 bases between. The chain's CDR3 is CAWRRQGTGNTIYF. The CDR3 bases are TGTGCCTGGAGGCGGCAGGGGACTGGAAACACCATATATTTT.

V and J are TRBV6-1 and TRBJ2-3, with D possibly matching TRBD1 (6 bases). This CDR3 spans 17 amino acids. V shed 4 bases and J shed 4 bases, with 21 bases lying between them. CDR1 is MNHNS and CDR2 is SASEGT in the germline V gene. The CDR3 is CASSGRNNRDGADTQYF. Written as DNA, the CDR3 is TGTGCCAGCAGTGGCCGAAATAACAGGGATGGGGCAGATACGCAGTATTTT.